The present TCR beta chain was sequenced within a study of cytomegalovirus exposure and HLA in healthy donors. CDR3 length: 15 amino acids. The J segment lost 2 bases and the V segment lost 5 bases, leaving 4 bases of the junction unmatched. The germline V gene encodes CDR1 MNHEY and CDR2 SVGAGI. Use of 60 Vbeta and 13 Jbeta primers characterized the PCR. Sequencing used immunoSEQ multiplex PCR; TCRdb keeps in-frame clones, though not all of them. The repertoire holds some 110,000 clones, with roughly a tenth as singletons. Sequencing used PBMCs. The V gene is TRBV6-5, the J gene TRBJ1-3; 9 bases line up with TRBD1. This receptor was obtained from a man between 25 and 39 years old in good health and CMV-seronegative. Here the CDR3 reads CASSANRGPGNTIYF. The CDR3, as DNA: TGTGCCAGCAGTGCCAACAGGGGGCCTGGAAACACCATATATTTT.